This T cell receptor beta chain was found in a study of cytomegalovirus exposure and HLA in healthy donors. As to this clone: Its antigen remains unidentified. Other DNA sequences from this sample encode an identical CDR3 as well.

60 Vbeta and 13 Jbeta primers were used in PCR. The protocol was immunoSEQ multiplex PCR, while the TCRdb copy is restricted to in-frame clones and leaves out a portion. The sample lists about 140,000 clones, about 80% occurring once. The V gene's germline CDR1 is SEHNR and CDR2 FQNEAQ (reference sequence). The CDR3 length is 18 residues. The V and J ends lost 4 bases and 0 bases, in that order; junction bases with no gene match: 11. The study, taken as a whole, reports: Some 16,000 TCR beta sequences were associated with HLA alleles at 0.05 false discovery rate in a later analysis.

Specimen: PBMCs. The sequence was collected from a woman in her 40s in good health and CMV-seronegative. V usage is TRBV7-9 and J usage is TRBJ2-1; 8 nucleotides agree with TRBD1. CDR3 region: CASSSAKGQDDSYNEQFF. The CDR3 nucleotides read TGTGCCAGCAGCTCAGCAAAGGGACAGGATGACTCCTACAATGAGCAGTTCTTC.